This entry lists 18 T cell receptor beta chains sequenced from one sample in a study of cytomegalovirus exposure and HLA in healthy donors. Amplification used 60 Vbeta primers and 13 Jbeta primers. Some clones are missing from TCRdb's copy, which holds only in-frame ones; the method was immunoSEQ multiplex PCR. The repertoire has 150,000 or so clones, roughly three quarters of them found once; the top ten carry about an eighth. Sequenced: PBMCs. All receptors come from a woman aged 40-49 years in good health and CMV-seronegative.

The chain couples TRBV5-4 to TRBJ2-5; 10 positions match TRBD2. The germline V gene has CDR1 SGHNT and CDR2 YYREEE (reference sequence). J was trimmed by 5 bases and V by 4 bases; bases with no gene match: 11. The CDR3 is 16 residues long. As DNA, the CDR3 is TGTGCCAGCAGCCCCAAGCGGGGGGGTAAATATGAGACCCAGTACTTC. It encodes CASSPKRGGKYETQYF.

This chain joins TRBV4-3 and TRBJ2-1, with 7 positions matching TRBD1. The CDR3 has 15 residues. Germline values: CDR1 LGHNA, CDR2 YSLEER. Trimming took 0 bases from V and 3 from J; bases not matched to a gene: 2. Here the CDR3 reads CASSQDAGGYNEQFF. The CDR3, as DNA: TGCGCCAGCAGCCAAGATGCAGGGGGCTACAATGAGCAGTTCTTC.

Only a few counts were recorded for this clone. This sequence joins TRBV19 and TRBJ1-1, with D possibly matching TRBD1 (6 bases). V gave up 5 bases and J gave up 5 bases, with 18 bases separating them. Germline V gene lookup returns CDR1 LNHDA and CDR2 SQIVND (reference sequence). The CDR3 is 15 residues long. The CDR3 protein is CASSSQVGTSTEAFF. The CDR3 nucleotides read TGTGCCAGTAGTTCCCAGGTCGGGACATCTACTGAAGCTTTCTTT.

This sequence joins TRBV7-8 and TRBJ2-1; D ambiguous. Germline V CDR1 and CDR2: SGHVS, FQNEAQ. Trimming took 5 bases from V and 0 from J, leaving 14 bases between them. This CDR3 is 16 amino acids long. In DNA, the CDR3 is TGTGCCAGCAGCCCGACGAAACACAGCTCCTACAATGAGCAGTTCTTC. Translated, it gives CASSPTKHSSYNEQFF.

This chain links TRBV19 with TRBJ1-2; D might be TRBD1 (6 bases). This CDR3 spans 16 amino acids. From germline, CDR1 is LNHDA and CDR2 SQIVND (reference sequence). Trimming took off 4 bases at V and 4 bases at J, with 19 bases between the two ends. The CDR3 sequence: CASSRKDRLTLYGYTF. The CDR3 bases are TGTGCCAGTAGTAGGAAAGACAGGCTGACTCTCTATGGCTACACCTTC.

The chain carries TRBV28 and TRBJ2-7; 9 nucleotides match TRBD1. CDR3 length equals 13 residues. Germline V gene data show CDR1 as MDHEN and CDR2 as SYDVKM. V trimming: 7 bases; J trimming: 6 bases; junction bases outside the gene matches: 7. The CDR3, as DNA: TGTGCCAGCACTGACAGGGGGTGGGCCGAGCAGTACTTC. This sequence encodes CASTDRGWAEQYF. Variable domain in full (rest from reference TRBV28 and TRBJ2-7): DVKVTQSSRYLVKRTGEKVFLECVQDMDHENMFWYRQDPGLGLRLIYFSYDVKMKEKGDIPEGYSVSREKKERFSLILESASTNQTSMYLCASTDRGWAEQYFGPGTRLTVT.

The CDR3 nucleotides are TGTGCCAGCAGTACAGATGTAAATGAGCAGTTCTTC. Protein product: CASSTDVNEQFF. The chain joins TRBV6-6 to TRBJ2-1; D unclear. Germline CDR1 reads MNHNY; CDR2 reads SVGAGI (reference sequence). The CDR3 has 12 amino acids. Trimming shortened V by 5 bases and J by 7 bases, and 9 bases separated the two germline ends.

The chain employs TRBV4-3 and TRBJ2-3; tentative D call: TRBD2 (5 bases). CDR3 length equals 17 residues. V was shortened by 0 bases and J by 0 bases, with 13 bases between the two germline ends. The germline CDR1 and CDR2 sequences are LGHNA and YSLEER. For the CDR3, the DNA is TGCGCCAGCAGCCAAGATTCTACTAGGTCTAGCACAGATACGCAGTATTTT. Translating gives CASSQDSTRSSTDTQYF.

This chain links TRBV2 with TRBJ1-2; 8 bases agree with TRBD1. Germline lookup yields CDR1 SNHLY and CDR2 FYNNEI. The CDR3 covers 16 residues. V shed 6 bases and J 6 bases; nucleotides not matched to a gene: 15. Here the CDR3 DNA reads TGTGCCAGCAGCGACGTCGATAGGGACAGGAAGGATGGCTACACCTTC. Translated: CASSDVDRDRKDGYTF. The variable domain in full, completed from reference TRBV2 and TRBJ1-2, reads EPEVTQTPSHQVTQMGQEVILRCVPISNHLYFYWYRQILGQKVEFLVSFYNNEISEKSEIFDDQFSVERPDGSNFTLKIRSTKLEDSAMYFCASSDVDRDRKDGYTFGSGTRLTVV.

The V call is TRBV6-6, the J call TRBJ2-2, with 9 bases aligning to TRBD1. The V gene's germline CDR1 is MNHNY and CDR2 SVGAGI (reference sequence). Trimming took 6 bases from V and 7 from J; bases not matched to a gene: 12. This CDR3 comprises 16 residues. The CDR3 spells CASRGLDRGSGGELFF. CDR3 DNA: TGTGCCAGCAGAGGTTTGGACAGGGGTAGCGGCGGGGAGCTGTTTTTT.

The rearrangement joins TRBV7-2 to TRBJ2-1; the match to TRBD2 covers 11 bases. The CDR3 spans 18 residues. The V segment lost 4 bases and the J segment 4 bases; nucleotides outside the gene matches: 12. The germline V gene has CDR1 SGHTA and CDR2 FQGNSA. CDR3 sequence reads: CASSSTSRLAGGYNEQFF. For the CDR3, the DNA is TGTGCCAGCAGCTCCACCTCCAGGCTAGCGGGGGGTTACAATGAGCAGTTCTTC.

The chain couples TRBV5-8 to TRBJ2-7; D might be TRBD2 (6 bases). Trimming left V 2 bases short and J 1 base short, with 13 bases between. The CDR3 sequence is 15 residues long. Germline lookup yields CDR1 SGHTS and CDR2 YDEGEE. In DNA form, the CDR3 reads TGTGCCAGCAGCTTAGGGAGGTTAACATCCTACGAGCAGTACTTC. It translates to CASSLGRLTSYEQYF.

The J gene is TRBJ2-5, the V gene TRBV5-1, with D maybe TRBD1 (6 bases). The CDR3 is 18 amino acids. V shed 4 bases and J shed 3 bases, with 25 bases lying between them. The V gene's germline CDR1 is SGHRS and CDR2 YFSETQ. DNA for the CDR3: TGCGCCAGCAGCCTGTCCACCCTCGGGACACCCAGAGAAGAGACCCAGTACTTC. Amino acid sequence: CASSLSTLGTPREETQYF.

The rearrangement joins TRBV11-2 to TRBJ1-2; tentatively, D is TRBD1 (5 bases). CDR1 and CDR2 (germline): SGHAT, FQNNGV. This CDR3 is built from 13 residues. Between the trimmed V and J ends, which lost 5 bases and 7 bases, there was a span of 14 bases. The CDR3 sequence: CASSPQSRGGYTF. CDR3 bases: TGTGCCAGCAGCCCCCAGTCTAGGGGTGGCTACACCTTC. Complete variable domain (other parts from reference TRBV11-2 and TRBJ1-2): EAGVAQSPRYKIIEKRQSVAFWCNPISGHATLYWYQQILGQGPKLLIQFQNNGVVDDSQLPKDRFSAERLKGVDSTLKIQPAKLEDSAVYLCASSPQSRGGYTFGSGTRLTVV.

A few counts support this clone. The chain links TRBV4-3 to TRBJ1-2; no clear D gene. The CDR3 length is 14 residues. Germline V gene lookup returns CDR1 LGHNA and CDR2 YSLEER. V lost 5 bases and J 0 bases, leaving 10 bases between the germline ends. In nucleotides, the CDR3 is TGCGCCAGCAGCGCCACAGTATCTAACTATGGCTACACCTTC. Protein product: CASSATVSNYGYTF.

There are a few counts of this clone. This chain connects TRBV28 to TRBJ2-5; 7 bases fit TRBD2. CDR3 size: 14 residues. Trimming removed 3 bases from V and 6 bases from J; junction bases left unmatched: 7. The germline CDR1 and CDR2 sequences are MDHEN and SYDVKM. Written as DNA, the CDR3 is TGTGCCAGCAGTTTGGGGGGAGGGCCGAAGACCCAGTACTTC. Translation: CASSLGGGPKTQYF.

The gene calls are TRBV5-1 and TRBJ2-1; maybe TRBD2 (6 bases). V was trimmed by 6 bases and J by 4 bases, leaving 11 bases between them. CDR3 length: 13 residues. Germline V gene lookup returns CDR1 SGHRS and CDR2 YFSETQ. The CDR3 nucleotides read TGCGCCAGCAACCTGGGGGGATACAATGAGCAGTTCTTC. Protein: CASNLGGYNEQFF.

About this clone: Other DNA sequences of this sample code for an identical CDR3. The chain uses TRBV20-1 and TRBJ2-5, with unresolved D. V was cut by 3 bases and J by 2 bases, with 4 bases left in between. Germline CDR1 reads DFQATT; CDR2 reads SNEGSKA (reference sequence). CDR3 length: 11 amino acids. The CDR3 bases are TGCAGTGCTAGCGGGCAAGAGACCCAGTACTTC. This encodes CSASGQETQYF.